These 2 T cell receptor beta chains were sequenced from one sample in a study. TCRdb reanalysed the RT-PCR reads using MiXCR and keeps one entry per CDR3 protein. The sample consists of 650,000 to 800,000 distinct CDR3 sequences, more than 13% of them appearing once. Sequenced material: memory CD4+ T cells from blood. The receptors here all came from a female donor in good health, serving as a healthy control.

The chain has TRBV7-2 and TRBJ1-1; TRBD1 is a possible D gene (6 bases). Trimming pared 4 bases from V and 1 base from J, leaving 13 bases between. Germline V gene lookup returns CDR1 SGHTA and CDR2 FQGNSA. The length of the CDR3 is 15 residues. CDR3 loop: CASSYEQQGNTEAFF. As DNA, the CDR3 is TGTGCCAGCAGCTACGAACAACAGGGGAACACTGAAGCTTTCTTT.

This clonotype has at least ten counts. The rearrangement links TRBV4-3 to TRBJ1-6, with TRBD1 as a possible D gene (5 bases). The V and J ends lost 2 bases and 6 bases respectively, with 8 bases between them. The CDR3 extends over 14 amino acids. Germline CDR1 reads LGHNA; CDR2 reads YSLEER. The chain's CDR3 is CASSQRDGNSPLHF. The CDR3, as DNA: TGCGCCAGCAGCCAACGGGACGGTAATTCACCCCTCCACTTT.